This T cell receptor beta chain was identified in a study of blood T cell repertoires in COVID-19. Turning to the study itself: Researchers got acute and convalescent COVID-19 samples from the United States, Italy and Spain.

The repertoire was sequenced with immunoSEQ multiplex PCR; TCRdb's copy has only in-frame clones and lacks some. Here the sample spans 60,000 or so clones, roughly 87% being singletons. V gave up 3 bases and J gave up 6 bases; unmatched junction bases: 8. Germline V lookup: CDR1 DFQATT, CDR2 SNEGSKA (reference sequence). The CDR3 spans 14 residues. This sequence was found in a human donor with acute or convalescent COVID-19. The donor label of this sample is uncertain. Material: peripheral blood. The rearrangement uses TRBV20-1 and TRBJ1-5, with TRBD1 matching 7 bases. The CDR3 reads CSASEQGLGQPQHF. The CDR3 nucleotides are TGCAGTGCTAGTGAACAGGGGTTAGGTCAGCCCCAGCATTTT.